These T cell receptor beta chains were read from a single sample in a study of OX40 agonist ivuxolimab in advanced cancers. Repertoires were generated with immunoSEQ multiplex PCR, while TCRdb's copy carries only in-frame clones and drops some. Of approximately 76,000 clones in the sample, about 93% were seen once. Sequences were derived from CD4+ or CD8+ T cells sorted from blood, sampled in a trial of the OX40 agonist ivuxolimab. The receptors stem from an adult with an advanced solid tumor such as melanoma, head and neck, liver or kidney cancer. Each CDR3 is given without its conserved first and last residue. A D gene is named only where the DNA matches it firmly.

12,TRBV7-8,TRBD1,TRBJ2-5,ASRGQGARETQY
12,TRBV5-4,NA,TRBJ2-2,ASSFLKGTGELF
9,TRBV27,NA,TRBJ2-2,ASSKTGELF
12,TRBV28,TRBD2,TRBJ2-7,ASSLSGGAYEQY
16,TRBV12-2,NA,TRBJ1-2,ASRFHPFVAGTDYGYT
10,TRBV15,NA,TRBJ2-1,ATSRGGNEQF
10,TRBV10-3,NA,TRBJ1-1,AISDLNTEAF
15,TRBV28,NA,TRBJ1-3,ASSLLLMGSPGNTIY
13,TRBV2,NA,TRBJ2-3,ASSEAQVSTDTQY
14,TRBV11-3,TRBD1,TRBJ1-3,ASSSGTADSGNTIY
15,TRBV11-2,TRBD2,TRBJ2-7,ASSLGTSGPSSYEQY
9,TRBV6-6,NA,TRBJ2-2,ASRRTGELF
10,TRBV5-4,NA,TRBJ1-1,ASSLAFGEAF
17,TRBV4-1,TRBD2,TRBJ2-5,ASSQVLGSREGLRETQY
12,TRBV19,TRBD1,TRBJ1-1,ASSMDRAPTEAF
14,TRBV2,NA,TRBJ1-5,ASSEAGQHSNQPQH
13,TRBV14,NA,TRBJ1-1,ASSPTGGLNTEAF